The subject of this entry is one T cell receptor (beta chain). Antigen unknown. V dropped 6 bases and J dropped 1 base, with 15 bases sitting between them. There are 15 residues in the CDR3. CDR1 is SGHVS and CDR2 is FNYEAQ in the germline V gene. These data are taken from a study of T cell repertoires in cytomegalovirus infection. Overall study context: Public TCR beta signatures indicated both CMV infection and matching HLA type.

TCRdb re-called the reads with MiXCR, one entry per CDR3 protein. The repertoire holds 650,000 to 900,000 distinct CDR3 sequences, with roughly 33% as singletons. General study results and limits: Dominating the ex vivo response were TCR beta clonotypes that were CMV-specific and HLA-C-restricted. Individuals carrying CMV plus the relevant HLA were identified by cumulative frequency of public TCR beta families.

The V gene is TRBV7-6, the J gene TRBJ1-2, with D possibly TRBD1 on 6 matching bases. The source of this sequence is a human donor in good health (CMV status not recorded). Some clones in this sample may be carry-over from other donors' samples. The input for sequencing was cultured CD8+ T cells from PBMCs, taken from culture after CMV antigen stimulation. The CDR3 protein is CASRGGGPDNYGYTF. DNA for the CDR3: TGTGCCAGCAGGGGGGGGGGGCCCGATAACTATGGCTACACCTTC.